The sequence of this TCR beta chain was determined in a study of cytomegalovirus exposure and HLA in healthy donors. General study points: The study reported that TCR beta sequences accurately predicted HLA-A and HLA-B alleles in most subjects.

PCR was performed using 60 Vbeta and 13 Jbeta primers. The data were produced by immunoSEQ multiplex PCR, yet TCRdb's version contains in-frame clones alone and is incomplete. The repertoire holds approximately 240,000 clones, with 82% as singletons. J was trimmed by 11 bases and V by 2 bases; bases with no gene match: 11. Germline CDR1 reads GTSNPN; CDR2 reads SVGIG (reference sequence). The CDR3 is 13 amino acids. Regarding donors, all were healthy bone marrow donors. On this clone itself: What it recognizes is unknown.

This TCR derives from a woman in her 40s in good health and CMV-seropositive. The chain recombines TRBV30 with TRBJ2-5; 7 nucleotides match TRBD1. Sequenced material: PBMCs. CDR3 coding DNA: TGTGCCTGGAGTCTCGGGACAGTGTGGGAGCAGTACTTC. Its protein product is CAWSLGTVWEQYF.